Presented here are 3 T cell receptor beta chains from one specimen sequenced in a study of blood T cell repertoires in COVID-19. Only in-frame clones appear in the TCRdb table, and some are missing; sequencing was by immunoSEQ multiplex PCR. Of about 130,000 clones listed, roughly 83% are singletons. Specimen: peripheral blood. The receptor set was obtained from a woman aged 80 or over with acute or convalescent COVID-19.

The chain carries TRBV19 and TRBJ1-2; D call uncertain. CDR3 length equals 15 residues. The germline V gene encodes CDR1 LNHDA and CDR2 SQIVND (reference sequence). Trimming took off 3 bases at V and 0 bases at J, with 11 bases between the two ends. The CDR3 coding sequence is TGTGCCAGTAGTATGTTCGGGGAAGCTAACTATGGCTACACCTTC. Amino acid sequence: CASSMFGEANYGYTF.

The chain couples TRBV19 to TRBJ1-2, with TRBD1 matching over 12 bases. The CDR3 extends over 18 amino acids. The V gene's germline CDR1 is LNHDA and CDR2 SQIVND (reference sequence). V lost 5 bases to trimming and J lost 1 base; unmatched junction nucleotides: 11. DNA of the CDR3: TGTGCCAGTAGTTCGTCCGGGACAGGGGGCGATGGTAACTATGGCTACACCTTC. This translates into CASSSSGTGGDGNYGYTF.

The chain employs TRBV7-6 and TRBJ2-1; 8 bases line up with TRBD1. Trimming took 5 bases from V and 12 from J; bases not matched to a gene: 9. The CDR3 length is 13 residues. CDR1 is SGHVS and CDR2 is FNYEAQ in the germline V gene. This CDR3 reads CASSQGDGTGQFF. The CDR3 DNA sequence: TGTGCCAGCAGCCAGGGCGACGGGACAGGGCAGTTCTTC.